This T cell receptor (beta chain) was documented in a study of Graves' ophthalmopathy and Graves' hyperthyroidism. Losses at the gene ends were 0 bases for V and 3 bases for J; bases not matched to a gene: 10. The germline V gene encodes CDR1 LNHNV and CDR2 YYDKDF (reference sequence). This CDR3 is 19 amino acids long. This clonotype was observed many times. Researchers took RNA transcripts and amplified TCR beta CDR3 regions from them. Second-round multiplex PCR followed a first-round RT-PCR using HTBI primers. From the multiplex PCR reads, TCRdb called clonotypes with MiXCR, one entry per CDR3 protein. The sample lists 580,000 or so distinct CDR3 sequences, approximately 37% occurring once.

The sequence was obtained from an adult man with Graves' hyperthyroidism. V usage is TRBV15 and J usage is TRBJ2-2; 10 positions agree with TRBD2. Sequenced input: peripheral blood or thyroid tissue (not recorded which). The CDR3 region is CATSREAGRAGGDTGELFF. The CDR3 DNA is TGTGCCACCAGCAGAGAGGCAGGGAGAGCGGGAGGGGACACCGGGGAGCTGTTTTTT.